This paragraph covers one T cell receptor (beta chain) sequence. Sequencing used immunoSEQ multiplex PCR; TCRdb keeps in-frame clones, though not all of them. The sample carries 60,000 or so clones, about nine tenths recorded once. The record originates from a study of blood T cell repertoires in COVID-19. The V and J ends lost 4 bases and 7 bases respectively, with 18 bases between them. The germline V gene has CDR1 SGHRS and CDR2 YFSETQ. The CDR3 contains 16 residues. The receptor was derived from a man between 60 and 75 years old with acute or convalescent COVID-19. Material: peripheral blood. V and J are TRBV5-1 and TRBJ1-6; D remains ambiguous. CDR3 region: CASSPQRVGGNSPLHF. CDR3 DNA: TGCGCCAGCAGCCCGCAGCGGGTGGGCGGCAATTCACCCCTCCACTTT.